This T cell receptor beta chain appears in the sequencing data of a study of siplizumab effects on memory and regulatory T cells (dated 2019 in TCRdb). Regarding the research as a whole: The study looked at the effect of siplizumab, an anti-CD2 antibody, on alloreactive T-cell subsets in allogeneic mixed lymphocyte reactions made from human PBMCs. Overall study outcomes, separate from this receptor: Among mappable alloreactive CD4+ clones, an average Treg-derived fraction of over 60% was observed with siplizumab, compared with about 25% in control reactions. Because sequences at frequencies below about 10^-5 were poorly captured, only a minor fraction of alloreactive clones could be mapped back to unstimulated subsets. Siplizumab significantly lowered the cumulative frequency of alloreactive sequences that could be traced to unstimulated CD4+ memory T cells. Compared with memory T cells, unstimulated naive T cells appeared more diverse, and naive cells seemed to make a substantial contribution to the alloresponse. For roughly 80-95% of proliferating CD4+ or CD8+ clones, no naive or memory phenotype could be assigned. No functional confirmation was obtained for the suppressive function of proliferating Tregs from siplizumab cultures.

Points on this clone: Its specific antigen is unknown. Per-base qualities were not stored, and no clone one base away is much larger.

Sorted unstimulated T cells, along with proliferating T cells recovered from mixed lymphocyte reactions, underwent TCRbeta CDR3 sequencing. Fresh whole blood from fewer than 11 HLA-typed healthy donors was used to isolate PBMCs. To map where alloreactive clones came from, unstimulated CD4+ non-regulatory T cells were FACS-sorted. Looking up the germline V gene yields CDR1 SGDLS and CDR2 YYNGEE. From the cysteine through the phenylalanine, the CDR3 covers 16 amino acids. The CDR3 DNA has 48 bases and is translated from base 1. The germline V and J ends show losses of 0 bases and 3 bases respectively, and no gene match explains 5 bases of the junction. The library was prepared using the immunoSEQ multiplex PCR assay. Each sample had 90,000 to 100,000 TCR templates assayed by the deep sequencing platform. Genomic DNA extracted from sorted T cells was the material used for TCRbeta CDR3 sequencing. For the original study's pipeline: The R programming language was used for clonal analysis of TCRbeta CDR3 data. Alloreactive CD4+ and CD8+ clones were identified by comparing unstimulated samples to CFSE-low samples taken after the reaction. Alloreactive CD4+ clones were assigned to regulatory or non-regulatory origin by matching sequences to sorted unstimulated Treg and non-Treg repertoires. The source is immuneACCESS, and TCRdb retained only in-frame sequences with V and J called. Part of the clones is not carried over; for the studies checked, unresolved V genes explain less than half of this, and the remainder is unexplained. V and J calls and clone size come straight from that table; D and trimming were deduced from the DNA. Within this sample are approximately 94,000 clones, with about 94% of them counted one time only. The ten largest make up roughly 1.4% of the sample.

Input material: non-Treg CD4+ T cells sorted from blood. This sample's cell subset or site label indicates: FACS-sorted unstimulated CD4+ non-regulatory T cells. This clonotype was sampled from a human donor in good health. This sequence uses TRBV9 and TRBJ1-4; 7 of the junction bases match TRBD1. The nucleotide sequence reads TGTGCCAGCAGCGTAGGGACAGGAACGCCTAATGAAAAACTGTTTTTT. It is translated as CASSVGTGTPNEKLFF.